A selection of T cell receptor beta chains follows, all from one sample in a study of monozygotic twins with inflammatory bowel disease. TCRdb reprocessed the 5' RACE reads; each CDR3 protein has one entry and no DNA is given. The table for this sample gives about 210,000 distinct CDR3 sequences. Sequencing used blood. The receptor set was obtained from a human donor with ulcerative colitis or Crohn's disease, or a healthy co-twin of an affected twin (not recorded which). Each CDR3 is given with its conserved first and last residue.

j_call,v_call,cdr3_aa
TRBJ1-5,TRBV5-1,CASSSKSPGTEDQPQHF
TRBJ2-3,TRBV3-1,CASSAPRDRDPDTQYF
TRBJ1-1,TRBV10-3,CAISAGQEAFF
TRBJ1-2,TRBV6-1,CASSPLTSRGGYTF
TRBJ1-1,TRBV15,CATSPRQVINTEAFF
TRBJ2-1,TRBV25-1,CASRQGAYNEQFF
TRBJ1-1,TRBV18,CASSVRGWGQGNTEAFF
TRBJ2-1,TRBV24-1,CATTGAPSYNEQFF
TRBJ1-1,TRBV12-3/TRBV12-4,CASCRQGSTEAFF
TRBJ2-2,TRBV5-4,CASSLPGTGYTGELFF
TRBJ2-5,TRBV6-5,CASRSTGGETQYF
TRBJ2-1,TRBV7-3,CASSPRLGLQSDNNEQFF
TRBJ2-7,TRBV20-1,CSATSGDRVYEQYF
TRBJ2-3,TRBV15,CATSRDPGRDTQYF
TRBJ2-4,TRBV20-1,CSARQSGLAKNIQYF
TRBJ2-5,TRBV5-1,CASSLLPVRGVQETQYF
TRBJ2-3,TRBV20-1,CSATWRSGGGTLFPDTQYF
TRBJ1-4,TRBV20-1,CSARDRGEFEKLFF
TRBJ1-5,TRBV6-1,CASSGWGGLRKPQHF
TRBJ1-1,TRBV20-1,CSGRFAGGTAEAFF
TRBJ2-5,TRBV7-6,CASSLDGGRETQYF
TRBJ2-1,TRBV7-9,CASSLYLAGSANEQFF
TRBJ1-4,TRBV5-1,CASSGSAGFNEKLFF
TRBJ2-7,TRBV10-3,CAISEFLYEQYF
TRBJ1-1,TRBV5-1,CASSSGLLTEAFF
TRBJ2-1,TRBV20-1,CSARTSVIYNEQFF
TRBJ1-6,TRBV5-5,CASNHRQQGNSPLHF
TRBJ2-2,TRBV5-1,CASSSLLAGVTGELFF
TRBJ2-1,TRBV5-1,CASSSRNSGSGQFF
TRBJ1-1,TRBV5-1,CASSLVASNELRTEAFF
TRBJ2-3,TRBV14,CASSQGTPNTQYF
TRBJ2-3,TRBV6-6,CASRPDWGRDTQYF
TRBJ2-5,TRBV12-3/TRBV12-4,CASRTTGRETQYF
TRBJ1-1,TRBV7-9,CASSFRANTEAFF
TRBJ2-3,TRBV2,CASRTASSTDTQYF
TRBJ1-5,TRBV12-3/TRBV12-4,CASSLGLEGGVAQHF
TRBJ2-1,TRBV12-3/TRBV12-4,CASSRQTGVTEQFF
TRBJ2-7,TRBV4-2,CASSQDTDRSACEQYF
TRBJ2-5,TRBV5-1,CASSNGGATQETQYF
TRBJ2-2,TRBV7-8,CASSFYGTVNTGELFF
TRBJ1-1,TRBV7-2,CASSWVPGTGGVEAFF
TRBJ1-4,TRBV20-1,CSASRAVTNEKLFF
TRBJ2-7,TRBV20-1,CSASWIGPNSHYEQYF
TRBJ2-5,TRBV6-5,CASSYGLLAGVQETQYF
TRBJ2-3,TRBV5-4,CASRSGTAGDTQYF
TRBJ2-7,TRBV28,CASSPGDLSYEQYF
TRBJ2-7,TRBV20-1,CSAISGGSYEQYF
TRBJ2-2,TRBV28,CASSLEHTGELFF
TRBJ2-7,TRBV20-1,CSARGGAGIYEQYF
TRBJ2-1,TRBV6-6,CASSPRDEQFF
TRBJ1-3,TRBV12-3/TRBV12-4,CASTPEGGNTIYF
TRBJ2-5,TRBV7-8,CASSLSPSETQYF
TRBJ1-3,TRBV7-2,CASSLQQFSGNTIYF
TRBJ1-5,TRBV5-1,CASSPGGDYSNQPQHF
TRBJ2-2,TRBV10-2,CASSEAGGADTGELFF
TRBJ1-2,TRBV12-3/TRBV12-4,CASRRGTGKSGGYGYTF